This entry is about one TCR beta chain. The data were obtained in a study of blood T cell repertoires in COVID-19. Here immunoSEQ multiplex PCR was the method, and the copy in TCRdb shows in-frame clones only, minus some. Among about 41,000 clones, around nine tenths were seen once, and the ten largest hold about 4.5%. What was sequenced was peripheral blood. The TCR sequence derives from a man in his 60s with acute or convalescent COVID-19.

The CDR3 here is CASSPSGEPVYEQYF. The CDR3 DNA follows: TGTGCCAGCAGCCCCTCCGGGGAACCCGTCTACGAGCAGTACTTC. The chain is built from TRBV6-5 and TRBJ2-7; possibly TRBD2 for D (5 bases). The CDR3 runs 15 residues. Germline V lookup: CDR1 MNHEY, CDR2 SVGAGI. Trimming took off 6 bases at V and 3 bases at J, with 18 bases between the two ends.